This T cell receptor beta chain comes out of a study of a mutant IDH1 vaccine in newly diagnosed glioma. Turning to the study itself: V12 took place at week 35, and V13 at week 47. Study results and caveats: Among patients, roughly 93% showed immune responses induced by the vaccine.

Germline assignment: CDR1 GTSNPN and CDR2 SVGIG (reference sequence). Trimming left V 1 base short and J 1 base short, with 11 bases between. This CDR3 spans 15 amino acids. Time point: week 47, end of study. The vaccine gave 300 ug of a 20-mer mutant IDH1 peptide subcutaneously per dose. Patients carried new grade 3 or 4 IDH1-mutant astrocytomas lacking nuclear ATRX. Clones were sequenced by immunoSEQ multiplex PCR, and TCRdb holds only the in-frame ones, with some missing. Among over 30,000 clones, 85% to 90% were seen once, and the ten largest hold approximately 12%. About this clone: Its antigen is not known.

The specimen was PBMCs, collected from a glioma patient whose treatment included an IDH1 peptide vaccine. This TCR was sampled from a woman aged 30 to 39 with glioma. The chain couples TRBV30 to TRBJ1-5; D is ambiguous. The CDR3 DNA reads as TGTGCCTGGAGTGGCGCGGGATCGAGCAATCAGCCCCAGCATTTT. Amino acids: CAWSGAGSSNQPQHF.